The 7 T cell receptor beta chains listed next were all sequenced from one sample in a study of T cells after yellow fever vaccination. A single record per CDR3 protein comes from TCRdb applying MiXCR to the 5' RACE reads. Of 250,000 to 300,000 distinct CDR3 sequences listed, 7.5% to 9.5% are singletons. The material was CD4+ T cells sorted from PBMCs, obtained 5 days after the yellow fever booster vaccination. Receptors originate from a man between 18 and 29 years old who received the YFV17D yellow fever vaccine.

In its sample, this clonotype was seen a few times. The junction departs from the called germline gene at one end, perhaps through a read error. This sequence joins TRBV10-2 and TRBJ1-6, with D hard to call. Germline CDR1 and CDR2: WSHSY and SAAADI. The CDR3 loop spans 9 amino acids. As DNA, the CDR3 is TGCGCCAGCAGCCCCATGGAGCCCTTT. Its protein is CASSPMEPF.

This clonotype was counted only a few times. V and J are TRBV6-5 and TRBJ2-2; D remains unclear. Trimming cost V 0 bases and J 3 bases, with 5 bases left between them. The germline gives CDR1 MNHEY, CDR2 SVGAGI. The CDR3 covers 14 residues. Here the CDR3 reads CASSYSVHTGELFF. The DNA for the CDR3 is TGTGCCAGCAGTTACTCGGTCCACACCGGGGAGCTGTTTTTT.

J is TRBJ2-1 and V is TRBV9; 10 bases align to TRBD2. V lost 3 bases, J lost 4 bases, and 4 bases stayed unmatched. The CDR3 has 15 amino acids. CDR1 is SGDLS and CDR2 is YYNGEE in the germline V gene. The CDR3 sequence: CASSESGGAYNEQFF. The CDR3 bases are TGTGCCAGCAGCGAGAGCGGGGGGGCGTACAATGAGCAGTTCTTC.

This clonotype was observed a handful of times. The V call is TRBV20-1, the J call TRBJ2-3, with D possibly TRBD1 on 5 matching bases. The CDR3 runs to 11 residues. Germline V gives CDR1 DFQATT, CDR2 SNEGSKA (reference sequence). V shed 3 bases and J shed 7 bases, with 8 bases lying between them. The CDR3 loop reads CSASGAYTQYF. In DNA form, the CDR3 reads TGCAGTGCTAGTGGGGCATATACGCAGTATTTT.

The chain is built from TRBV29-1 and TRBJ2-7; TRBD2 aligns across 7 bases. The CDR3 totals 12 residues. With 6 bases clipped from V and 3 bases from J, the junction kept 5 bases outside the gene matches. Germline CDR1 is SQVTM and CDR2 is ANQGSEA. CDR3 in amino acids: CSVRGGGYEQYF. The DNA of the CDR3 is TGCAGCGTGCGTGGCGGGGGCTACGAGCAGTACTTC.

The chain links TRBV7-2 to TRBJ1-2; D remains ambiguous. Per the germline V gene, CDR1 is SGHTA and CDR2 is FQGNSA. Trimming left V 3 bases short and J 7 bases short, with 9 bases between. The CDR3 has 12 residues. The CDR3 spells CASSLKAGGYTF. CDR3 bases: TGTGCCAGCAGCTTGAAAGCGGGTGGCTACACCTTC.

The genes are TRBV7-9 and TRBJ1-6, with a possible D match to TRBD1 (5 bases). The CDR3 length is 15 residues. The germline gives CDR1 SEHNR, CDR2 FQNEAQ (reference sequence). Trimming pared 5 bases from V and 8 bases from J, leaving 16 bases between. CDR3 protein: CASSRGTYRDSPLHF. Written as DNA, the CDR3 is TGTGCCAGCAGCAGAGGGACCTATAGAGATTCACCCCTCCACTTT.